These T cell receptor beta chains were read from a single sample in a study of blood T cell repertoires in COVID-19. Generated by immunoSEQ multiplex PCR, the TCRdb table keeps only in-frame clones and is missing some. Of around 58,000 clones in the sample, 91% were seen once. The sequencing input was peripheral blood. These receptors originate from a woman aged 55-70 years with active or convalescent COVID-19. The CDR3 runs from the conserved cysteine through the conserved F or W. The D gene is left open where the match is weak. Part of the rows lack a size; the others show once, few, many or a class for expanded clones.

CDR3nt: TGTGCCAGCAGCCCCAGGAACCCTGGTAGCGGGGGGGCGGAGACCCAGTACTTC
CDR3aa: CASSPRNPGSGGAETQYF
abundance: -
v_gene: TRBV3-1/TRBV3-2
d_gene: TRBD2
j_gene: TRBJ2-5

CDR3nt: TGTGCCAGCAGTGACACAGGGCCCAATCAGCCCCAGCATTTT
CDR3aa: CASSDTGPNQPQHF
abundance: -
v_gene: TRBV2
d_gene: -
j_gene: TRBJ1-5

CDR3nt: TGCGCCAGCAGTGGGGTTAGAGCGGGCCAAGAGACCCAGTACTTC
CDR3aa: CASSGVRAGQETQYF
abundance: -
v_gene: TRBV10-1
d_gene: -
j_gene: TRBJ2-5

CDR3nt: TGTGCTGCGGGACTCCGCACCGGGGAGCTGTTTTTT
CDR3aa: CAAGLRTGELFF
abundance: -
v_gene: TRBV19
d_gene: -
j_gene: TRBJ2-2

CDR3nt: TGTGCCAGCATTCCCATGACTAGCGGAGCCTCGGAGCAGTACTTC
CDR3aa: CASIPMTSGASEQYF
abundance: -
v_gene: TRBV6-5
d_gene: TRBD2
j_gene: TRBJ2-7

CDR3nt: TGTGCCAGCAGTGGGCCTAGGGGTGGAAACTTAGGCAATCAGCCCCAGCATTTT
CDR3aa: CASSGPRGGNLGNQPQHF
abundance: -
v_gene: TRBV28
d_gene: -
j_gene: TRBJ1-5

CDR3nt: TGTGCCAGCAGCGTATCCCAGGCCTACAATGAGCAGTTCTTC
CDR3aa: CASSVSQAYNEQFF
abundance: -
v_gene: TRBV9
d_gene: -
j_gene: TRBJ2-1

CDR3nt: TGTGCCACCAGTGATTTGCAGGTCCAGGCGAACACCGGGGAGCTGTTTTTT
CDR3aa: CATSDLQVQANTGELFF
abundance: -
v_gene: TRBV24-1
d_gene: -
j_gene: TRBJ2-2

CDR3nt: TGTGCCAGTATGGGGGCATTATATAGCAATCAGCCCCAGCATTTT
CDR3aa: CASMGALYSNQPQHF
abundance: -
v_gene: TRBV19
d_gene: -
j_gene: TRBJ1-5

CDR3nt: TGTGCCAGCAGTTTCGAGTCCTACGAGCAGTACTTC
CDR3aa: CASSFESYEQYF
abundance: -
v_gene: TRBV28
d_gene: -
j_gene: TRBJ2-7

CDR3nt: TGTGCCAGCAGCCTTACTGGGGGACAGGGGGCCTACGAGCAGTACTTC
CDR3aa: CASSLTGGQGAYEQYF
abundance: -
v_gene: TRBV7-9
d_gene: TRBD1
j_gene: TRBJ2-7

CDR3nt: TGTGCCTGGAGTGGCGGGGCAACTAATGAAAAACTGTTTTTT
CDR3aa: CAWSGGATNEKLFF
abundance: -
v_gene: TRBV30
d_gene: -
j_gene: TRBJ1-4

CDR3nt: TGTGCCAGCAGACCTGGGGGGAGTCGTGGCTACACCTTC
CDR3aa: CASRPGGSRGYTF
abundance: -
v_gene: TRBV12-3/TRBV12-4
d_gene: -
j_gene: TRBJ1-2

CDR3nt: TGTGCCAGCAGCCAAGGGGCAGGGAGGGTGAGTCAGCCCCAGCATTTT
CDR3aa: CASSQGAGRVSQPQHF
abundance: -
v_gene: TRBV3-1/TRBV3-2
d_gene: -
j_gene: TRBJ1-5

CDR3nt: TGTGCCAGTAGGGACAGGTCTAGATCAGATACGCAGTATTTT
CDR3aa: CASRDRSRSDTQYF
abundance: few
v_gene: TRBV19
d_gene: TRBD1
j_gene: TRBJ2-3

CDR3nt: TGTGCCTGGAGTGACCAGAGTGGGGAGGATGAGCAGTTCTTC
CDR3aa: CAWSDQSGEDEQFF
abundance: once
v_gene: TRBV30
d_gene: -
j_gene: TRBJ2-1

CDR3nt: TGTGCCTGGACCGGGACTAGCGGCCGGGGCGGTACGCAGTATTTT
CDR3aa: CAWTGTSGRGGTQYF
abundance: -
v_gene: TRBV30
d_gene: TRBD2
j_gene: TRBJ2-3

CDR3nt: TGTGCCCCCTTGACAGGGGAAAGTAGCTACACCTTC
CDR3aa: CAPLTGESSYTF
abundance: -
v_gene: TRBV21-1
d_gene: -
j_gene: TRBJ1-2

CDR3nt: TGTGCCAGCAGCCAAATGACGGGGAGTAACACCGGGGAGCTGTTTTTT
CDR3aa: CASSQMTGSNTGELFF
abundance: -
v_gene: TRBV3-1/TRBV3-2
d_gene: -
j_gene: TRBJ2-2

CDR3nt: TGTGCCAGTAGAAGGGGGCTGACAGATACGCAGTATTTT
CDR3aa: CASRRGLTDTQYF
abundance: -
v_gene: TRBV19
d_gene: TRBD1
j_gene: TRBJ2-3

CDR3nt: TGTGCCAGCAGCTATAGCACTGAAGCTTTCTTT
CDR3aa: CASSYSTEAFF
abundance: -
v_gene: TRBV12-3/TRBV12-4
d_gene: -
j_gene: TRBJ1-1

CDR3nt: TGTGCCAGCAGTTACTCTTTAATAGGGGCCGAGCAGTACTTC
CDR3aa: CASSYSLIGAEQYF
abundance: once
v_gene: TRBV6-5
d_gene: -
j_gene: TRBJ2-7

CDR3nt: TGTGCCAGCAATACTCCGACAGGGTCGCTTAACTATGGCTACACCTTC
CDR3aa: CASNTPTGSLNYGYTF
abundance: few
v_gene: TRBV28
d_gene: TRBD1
j_gene: TRBJ1-2

CDR3nt: TGTGCCAGTAGTCGGGGGGGGCTGAACTATGGCTACACCTTC
CDR3aa: CASSRGGLNYGYTF
abundance: once
v_gene: TRBV19
d_gene: -
j_gene: TRBJ1-2

CDR3nt: TGTGCCAGCAGTGCCGGGACAGGGGATGAAAAACTGTTTTTT
CDR3aa: CASSAGTGDEKLFF
abundance: -
v_gene: TRBV2
d_gene: TRBD1
j_gene: TRBJ1-4

CDR3nt: TGTGCCAGCTCAGCCGGGACAGGGAGGGAGACCCAGTACTTC
CDR3aa: CASSAGTGRETQYF
abundance: -
v_gene: TRBV18
d_gene: TRBD1
j_gene: TRBJ2-5

CDR3nt: TGTGCCAGCAGTTATCGGGGGGCAGTTGGAAACACCATATATTTT
CDR3aa: CASSYRGAVGNTIYF
abundance: -
v_gene: TRBV6-5
d_gene: -
j_gene: TRBJ1-3

CDR3nt: TGTGCCAGTAGTGCATGGGACAGGGGCGGACTCGAAGCTTTCTTT
CDR3aa: CASSAWDRGGLEAFF
abundance: -
v_gene: TRBV19
d_gene: TRBD1
j_gene: TRBJ1-1

CDR3nt: TGTGCCAGCTCATCGGGCACAGATACGCAGTATTTT
CDR3aa: CASSSGTDTQYF
abundance: -
v_gene: TRBV18
d_gene: -
j_gene: TRBJ2-3

CDR3nt: TGCAGTGCTAGTCACCCGCTAGGATCGCCTCCAGATACGCAGTATTTT
CDR3aa: CSASHPLGSPPDTQYF
abundance: -
v_gene: TRBV20-1
d_gene: -
j_gene: TRBJ2-3

CDR3nt: TGTGCCAGCAGCTTAGTTTTCTTCTCCTACGAGCAGTACTTC
CDR3aa: CASSLVFFSYEQYF
abundance: -
v_gene: TRBV11-2
d_gene: -
j_gene: TRBJ2-7

CDR3nt: TGTGCCAGCAGCTCACAACAGGGTCGGAATGAAAAACTGTTTTTT
CDR3aa: CASSSQQGRNEKLFF
abundance: -
v_gene: TRBV7-8
d_gene: -
j_gene: TRBJ1-4

CDR3nt: TGTGCCAGCAGTGTAGAGACAGGGGGCCGGGGGCAGCCCCAGCATTTT
CDR3aa: CASSVETGGRGQPQHF
abundance: -
v_gene: TRBV28
d_gene: TRBD1
j_gene: TRBJ1-5

CDR3nt: TGTGCCAGCAGTTTACCCTATTCTGAAGCTTTCTTT
CDR3aa: CASSLPYSEAFF
abundance: -
v_gene: TRBV28
d_gene: -
j_gene: TRBJ1-1

CDR3nt: TGTGCCAGCAGGATGTACCTACAGGGAAACTATGGCTACACCTTC
CDR3aa: CASRMYLQGNYGYTF
abundance: -
v_gene: TRBV6-5
d_gene: -
j_gene: TRBJ1-2

CDR3nt: TGTGCCAGCAGTTATAGGGGCAGGGCAGATACGCAGTATTTT
CDR3aa: CASSYRGRADTQYF
abundance: -
v_gene: TRBV27
d_gene: -
j_gene: TRBJ2-3

CDR3nt: TGTGCCAGCAGCTTATCTTGGGTAGCTCTCCCCGAGCAGTACTTC
CDR3aa: CASSLSWVALPEQYF
abundance: -
v_gene: TRBV7-9
d_gene: -
j_gene: TRBJ2-7

CDR3nt: TGCGCCAGCGGCCACCCGGGGAACACCGGGGAGCTGTTTTTT
CDR3aa: CASGHPGNTGELFF
abundance: -
v_gene: TRBV10-1
d_gene: -
j_gene: TRBJ2-2

CDR3nt: TGTGCCAGCAGTCGGCCGGGACAGGCCTTCTATGGCTACACCTTC
CDR3aa: CASSRPGQAFYGYTF
abundance: -
v_gene: TRBV6-6
d_gene: TRBD1
j_gene: TRBJ1-2

CDR3nt: TGTGCCAGCATGTCGGGACAGGGGGCGATTCAGCCCCAGCATTTT
CDR3aa: CASMSGQGAIQPQHF
abundance: -
v_gene: TRBV28
d_gene: TRBD1
j_gene: TRBJ1-5

CDR3nt: TGTGCCAGCAGCGTAAGAACCGGGTCGGATACGCAGTATTTT
CDR3aa: CASSVRTGSDTQYF
abundance: -
v_gene: TRBV9
d_gene: -
j_gene: TRBJ2-3

CDR3nt: TGTGCCAGTAGCCGGACTAGCGGGATCTACGAGCAGTACTTC
CDR3aa: CASSRTSGIYEQYF
abundance: -
v_gene: TRBV19
d_gene: TRBD2
j_gene: TRBJ2-7

CDR3nt: TGTGCCAGCAGCTTAGGAGGGACAGGGGGATCTGGAAACACCATATATTTT
CDR3aa: CASSLGGTGGSGNTIYF
abundance: -
v_gene: TRBV7-6
d_gene: TRBD1
j_gene: TRBJ1-3

CDR3nt: TGCGCCAGCAGCCAAGACCCTAGCGGGAGGTGGGATGAGCAGTTCTTC
CDR3aa: CASSQDPSGRWDEQFF
abundance: few
v_gene: TRBV4-1
d_gene: TRBD2
j_gene: TRBJ2-1

CDR3nt: TGTGCCAGCCCTTGGGGGGGTAAAGCTAACTATGGCTACACCTTC
CDR3aa: CASPWGGKANYGYTF
abundance: -
v_gene: TRBV6-5
d_gene: -
j_gene: TRBJ1-2